The sequence of this T cell receptor beta chain was determined in a study of T cells in Graves' hyperthyroidism and ophthalmopathy. Broader study findings: A 13 V-J signature model discriminated ophthalmopathy versus stable hyperthyroidism.

Graves' hyperthyroidism was deemed stable given no ophthalmopathy progression within 18 months. Hyperthyroidism in the patients, aged 18 to 65, was newly diagnosed and under 2 months in duration. Patients showing uncontrolled infection, other autoimmune disease, pregnancy or lactation were ineligible. This clonotype appeared many times. Its matching antigen is unknown. Amplification yielded TCR beta CDR3 regions, with RNA transcripts as the source. With the HTBI primer set, the TCR CDR3 went through a first round of RT-PCR. TCRdb passed the multiplex PCR reads through MiXCR, listing each CDR3 protein once. The sample has approximately 400,000 distinct CDR3 sequences; about a sixth are singletons. V was pared by 1 base and J by 1 base, with 2 bases between. Germline V lookup: CDR1 SNHLY, CDR2 FYNNEI. The CDR3 runs 12 residues.

The TCR was taken from a young woman with Graves' hyperthyroidism. Source material: blood. The chain has TRBV2 and TRBJ2-7; no definite D call. DNA of the CDR3: TGTGCCAGCAGTGAAGGATCCTACGAGCAGTACTTC. Translating it yields CASSEGSYEQYF.